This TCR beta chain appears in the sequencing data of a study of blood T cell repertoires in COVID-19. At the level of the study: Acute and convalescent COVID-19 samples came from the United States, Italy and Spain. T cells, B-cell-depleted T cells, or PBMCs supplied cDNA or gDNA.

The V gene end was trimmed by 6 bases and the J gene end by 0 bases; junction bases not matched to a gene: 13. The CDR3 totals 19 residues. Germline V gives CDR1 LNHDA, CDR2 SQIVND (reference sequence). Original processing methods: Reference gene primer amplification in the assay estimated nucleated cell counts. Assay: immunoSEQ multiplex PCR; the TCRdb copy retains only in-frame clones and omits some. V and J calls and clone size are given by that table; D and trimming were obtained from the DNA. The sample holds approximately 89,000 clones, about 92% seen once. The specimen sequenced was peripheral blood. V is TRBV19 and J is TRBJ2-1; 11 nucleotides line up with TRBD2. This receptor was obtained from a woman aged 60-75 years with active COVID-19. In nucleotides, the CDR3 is TGTGCCAGTAGGGTTTCCGGGACTAGCGGACCGAGCTCCTACAATGAGCAGTTCTTC. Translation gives CASRVSGTSGPSSYNEQFF. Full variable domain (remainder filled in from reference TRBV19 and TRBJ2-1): DGGITQSPKYLFRKEGQNVTLSCEQNLNHDAMYWYRQDPGQGLRLIYYSQIVNDFQKGDIAEGYSVSREKKESFPLTVTSAQKNPTAFYLCASRVSGTSGPSSYNEQFFGPGTRLTVL.